Listed here are 30 T cell receptor beta chains from one sample, sequenced in a study of blood T cell repertoires in COVID-19. Profiling relied on immunoSEQ multiplex PCR, and the TCRdb table lists in-frame clones only, not all of them. The profile shows roughly 260,000 clones, approximately 90% of them singletons. Sample: PBMCs or T cells enriched from blood (not recorded which). These receptors all come from a woman aged 25 to 39 with acute COVID-19.

This chain uses TRBV5-6 with TRBJ2-1, with D possibly being TRBD1 (6 bases). The CDR3 is 14 amino acids. Germline lookup yields CDR1 SGHDT and CDR2 YYEEEE. Deletions cut 5 bases from V and 10 bases from J, with 19 bases between. The CDR3 DNA is TGTGCCAGCAGTTATGGGACACCGCAGCGGGAGCAGTTCTTC. This translates into CASSYGTPQREQFF.

This clone has more than one count but fewer than ten. The chain joins TRBV27 to TRBJ1-6; TRBD1 agrees at 7 bases. The CDR3 has 17 amino acids. V shed 3 bases, J shed 0 bases, and the junction held 5 bases outside the gene matches. CDR1 is MNHEY and CDR2 is SMNVEV in the germline V gene (reference sequence). The CDR3 sequence is CASSFDREASYNSPLHF. The CDR3 DNA follows: TGTGCCAGCAGTTTCGACAGGGAGGCCTCCTATAATTCACCCCTCCACTTT.

This clone was seen just once. This chain links TRBV5-1 with TRBJ2-2; D gene ambiguous. The ends were cut back, 2 bases at V and 4 bases at J, with 3 bases in the middle. This CDR3 spans 12 amino acids. From germline, CDR1 is SGHRS and CDR2 YFSETQ. The CDR3 sequence is CASSFGTGELFF. CDR3 DNA: TGCGCCAGCAGCTTCGGCACCGGGGAGCTGTTTTTT.

The rearrangement uses TRBV29-1 and TRBJ1-2; no firm D call. The CDR3 runs to 16 residues. The V end was cut by 5 bases, the J end by 0 bases, with 19 bases between. Per germline, CDR1 SQVTM and CDR2 ANQGSEA. For the CDR3, the DNA is TGCAGCGTTAAAGCCCCGGGAACCCCCGCTAACTATGGCTACACCTTC. The encoded protein is CSVKAPGTPANYGYTF.

The chain is built from TRBV7-9 and TRBJ1-1; a possible D gene is TRBD1 (5 bases). Trimming shortened V by 2 bases and J by 6 bases, and 10 bases separated the two germline ends. Germline V gene sequence: CDR1 SEHNR, CDR2 FQNEAQ (reference sequence). The CDR3 is 13 residues long. CDR3 loop: CASSLQGMAEAFF. CDR3 coding DNA: TGTGCCAGCAGCTTACAGGGTATGGCTGAAGCTTTCTTT.

The rearrangement uses TRBV7-2 and TRBJ1-1; a possible D gene is TRBD1 (5 bases). The CDR3 spans 13 residues. V shed 0 bases and J shed 3 bases, with 5 bases lying between them. Germline V CDR1 and CDR2: SGHTA, FQGNSA. The CDR3 region is CASSLAGDTEAFF. The CDR3 DNA reads TGTGCCAGCAGCTTAGCAGGGGACACTGAAGCTTTCTTT.

This clone was seen just once. The V call is TRBV7-8, the J call TRBJ1-4; 8 bases match TRBD1. Trimming removed 1 base from V and 7 bases from J; junction bases left unmatched: 11. Germline V gene sequence: CDR1 SGHVS, CDR2 FQNEAQ. CDR3 length equals 17 residues. Here the CDR3 DNA reads TGTGCCAGCAGCTTAGTCCAGGGCAGGGGGCATGGTGAAAAACTGTTTTTT. It specifies CASSLVQGRGHGEKLFF.

The chain has TRBV27 and TRBJ1-2, with unresolved D. The germline V gene encodes CDR1 MNHEY and CDR2 SMNVEV (reference sequence). This CDR3 has 12 residues. Between the trimmed V and J ends, which lost 7 bases and 4 bases, there was a span of 10 bases. As DNA, the CDR3 is TGTGCCAGCAAGGGAGGGTCCTATGGCTACACCTTC. Its protein is CASKGGSYGYTF.

The chain joins TRBV3-1 (or the pseudogene TRBV3-2) to TRBJ2-2, with 8 bases matching TRBD2. Germline V gene lookup returns CDR1 LGHDT and CDR2 YNNKEL (reference sequence). The J segment lost 4 bases and the V segment lost 4 bases, leaving 5 bases of the junction unmatched. The CDR3 loop spans 15 amino acids. The CDR3 DNA reads TGTGCCAGCAGCCGCCGGGGGGGAGGCACCGGGGAGCTGTTTTTT. Translated: CASSRRGGGTGELFF.

V gene TRBV21-1 combines with J gene TRBJ1-3; the DNA was not used to check the table's D call, TRBD1. TRBV21-1 is annotated as a pseudogene. The CDR3 covers 13 residues. The CDR3 nucleotides are TGTGCCACGAGCAGGGGGGCTGGAAACACCATATATTTT. This gives the protein CATSRGAGNTIYF.

The V and J genes are TRBV18 and TRBJ2-2; 12 nucleotides match TRBD1. Germline V gene sequence: CDR1 KGHSH, CDR2 LQKENI. The CDR3 runs 16 residues. V lost 3 bases and J lost 7; bases outside the gene matches: 6. The CDR3 here is CASSPRDRGLGGELFF. The CDR3, as DNA: TGTGCCAGCTCACCGCGGGACAGGGGGCTAGGCGGGGAGCTGTTTTTT.

The chain employs TRBV19 and TRBJ2-6; unclear D gene. Deletions cut 3 bases from V and 4 bases from J, with 16 bases between. Germline CDR1 LNHDA, CDR2 SQIVND (reference sequence). The CDR3 length is 17 residues. CDR3: CASSMRLEESGANVLTF. DNA of the CDR3: TGTGCCAGTAGTATGCGTCTAGAAGAGAGCGGGGCCAACGTCCTGACTTTC.

This clone was observed a handful of times. The rearrangement joins TRBV4-1 to TRBJ1-5; D unresolved. V was trimmed by 2 bases and J by 0 bases, leaving 8 bases between them. Germline V gene lookup returns CDR1 MGHRA and CDR2 YSYEKL. This CDR3 has 15 amino acids. The CDR3 reads CASSQLQYSNQPQHF. Written as DNA, the CDR3 is TGCGCCAGCAGCCAATTGCAGTATAGCAATCAGCCCCAGCATTTT.

CDR3 residues: CASSYGGGEISEKLFF. The CDR3 DNA reads as TGTGCCAGCAGTTACGGGGGAGGGGAAATAAGTGAAAAACTGTTTTTT. The V and J genes are TRBV6-5 and TRBJ1-4, with D possibly being TRBD1 (5 bases). The V gene's germline CDR1 is MNHEY and CDR2 SVGAGI. V lost 2 bases, J lost 7 bases, and 17 bases lay in between. The CDR3 has 16 residues.

The chain recombines TRBV19 with TRBJ1-1, with TRBD1 matching over 12 bases. This CDR3 is built from 17 residues. Looked up from germline, CDR1 is LNHDA and CDR2 is SQIVND (reference sequence). With 0 bases clipped from V and 6 bases from J, the junction kept 8 bases outside the gene matches. CDR3 in amino acids: CASSIEGGTGGVSEAFF. For the CDR3, the DNA is TGTGCCAGTAGTATAGAGGGCGGGACAGGGGGCGTCTCTGAAGCTTTCTTT. Full variable domain (missing parts from reference TRBV19 and TRBJ1-1): DGGITQSPKYLFRKEGQNVTLSCEQNLNHDAMYWYRQDPGQGLRLIYYSQIVNDFQKGDIAEGYSVSREKKESFPLTVTSAQKNPTAFYLCASSIEGGTGGVSEAFFGQGTRLTVV.

The chain recombines TRBV6-4 with TRBJ2-7; 7 bases line up with TRBD1. This CDR3 has 16 amino acids. The V gene end was trimmed by 5 bases and the J gene end by 0 bases; junction bases not matched to a gene: 10. From germline, CDR1 is MRHNA and CDR2 SNTAGT. The CDR3 sequence is CASSPIRDSLSYEQYF. CDR3 nucleotides: TGTGCCAGCAGTCCAATCCGGGACAGCCTCTCCTACGAGCAGTACTTC.

The count of this clone is one. This chain connects TRBV4-1 to TRBJ2-7; D ambiguous. There are 13 residues in the CDR3. Germline loops: CDR1 MGHRA, CDR2 YSYEKL. Trimming stripped 2 bases from V and 6 bases from J, with 11 bases between. This CDR3 reads CASSQHSPSEQYF. For the CDR3, the DNA is TGCGCCAGCAGCCAACACAGTCCCTCCGAGCAGTACTTC.

The rearrangement uses TRBV14 and TRBJ2-2; D not certain. Trimming shortened V by 6 bases and J by 6 bases, and 5 bases separated the two germline ends. There are 11 residues in the CDR3. Germline V gene sequence: CDR1 SGHDN, CDR2 FVKESK. The CDR3 reads CASRRSGELFF. The CDR3 DNA follows: TGTGCCAGCAGGAGGTCCGGGGAGCTGTTTTTT.

The chain combines TRBV30 with TRBJ1-5, with TRBD1 matching over 9 bases. V trimming: 2 bases; J trimming: 0 bases; junction bases outside the gene matches: 2. Germline V gene sequence: CDR1 GTSNPN, CDR2 SVGIG (reference sequence). This CDR3 is built from 15 residues. CDR3 sequence reads: CAWSRDRASNQPQHF. CDR3 nucleotides: TGTGCCTGGAGTAGGGACAGGGCTAGCAATCAGCCCCAGCATTTT.

The V call is TRBV12-3 or TRBV12-4, the J call TRBJ1-1, with D possibly being TRBD1 (5 bases). V was clipped by 2 bases and J by 7 bases, with 11 bases between them. The CDR3 is 13 residues long. The CDR3 DNA sequence: TGTGCCAGCAGTTTAATGGTGACAGTTGAAGCTTTCTTT. Translated, it gives CASSLMVTVEAFF.

The chain carries TRBV11-2 and TRBJ2-1; 7 bases agree with TRBD2. The CDR3 is made up of 15 amino acids. The V gene's germline CDR1 is SGHAT and CDR2 FQNNGV. Trimming at V came to 1 base and at J to 6 bases, leaving 6 bases not matched to a gene. CDR3 residues: CASSLGGGRGNEQFF. As DNA, the CDR3 is TGTGCCAGCAGCTTAGGGGGGGGACGGGGCAATGAGCAGTTCTTC.

The gene calls are TRBV5-6 and TRBJ2-1; D not certain. This CDR3 has 14 residues. V was cut by 2 bases and J by 0 bases, with 6 bases left in between. Germline V gene lookup returns CDR1 SGHDT and CDR2 YYEEEE. DNA for the CDR3: TGTGCCAGCAGCTTTTCGGGCTCCTACAATGAGCAGTTCTTC. As protein: CASSFSGSYNEQFF.

The chain carries TRBV29-1 and TRBJ2-3, with TRBD2 identical over 8 bases. V lost 3 bases and J lost 2; bases outside the gene matches: 4. CDR1 and CDR2 (germline): SQVTM, ANQGSEA. The CDR3 contains 14 residues. The chain's CDR3 is CSVEERGHTDTQYF. In DNA form, the CDR3 reads TGCAGCGTTGAGGAGCGGGGGCACACAGATACGCAGTATTTT.

V usage is TRBV5-4 and J usage is TRBJ2-7; TRBD1 matches at 9 bases. V was clipped by 0 bases and J by 5 bases; unmatched bases: 6. CDR1 is SGHNT and CDR2 is YYREEE in the germline V gene (reference sequence). The CDR3 extends over 15 amino acids. The chain's CDR3 is CASSLVGQGSDEQYF. The CDR3 bases are TGTGCCAGCAGCTTGGTGGGACAGGGATCGGACGAGCAGTACTTC.

This clone appeared a few times. The chain uses TRBV5-1 and TRBJ1-1; unclear D gene. CDR3 size: 15 residues. Trimming shortened V by 0 bases and J by 0 bases, and 9 bases separated the two germline ends. Germline V lookup: CDR1 SGHRS, CDR2 YFSETQ. The chain's CDR3 is CASSLDGRMNTEAFF. In nucleotides, the CDR3 is TGCGCCAGCAGCTTGGATGGCAGAATGAACACTGAAGCTTTCTTT.

The CDR3 protein is CASSPTGGAQPQHF. The CDR3 DNA reads TGCGCCAGCAGCCCGACAGGGGGCGCGCAGCCCCAGCATTTT. The chain uses TRBV4-3 and TRBJ1-5; 10 nucleotides agree with TRBD1. Germline V CDR1 and CDR2: LGHNA, YSLEER. This CDR3 has 14 amino acids. Trimming cost V 4 bases and J 7 bases; bases outside gene matches: 4.

The chain is built from TRBV12-3 or TRBV12-4 and TRBJ1-4; D perhaps matches TRBD1 (6 bases). The V and J ends lost 8 bases and 6 bases respectively, with 13 bases between them. CDR3 length: 13 residues. The CDR3 coding sequence is TGTGCCAGCTACTCGCGGACAGATGAAAAACTGTTTTTT. It encodes CASYSRTDEKLFF.

This rearrangement joins TRBV7-9 to TRBJ1-1, with D perhaps TRBD1 (5 bases). Between the trimmed V and J ends, which lost 1 base and 1 base, there was a span of 16 bases. Germline lookup yields CDR1 SEHNR and CDR2 FQNEAQ (reference sequence). This CDR3 is 17 amino acids long. As DNA, the CDR3 is TGTGCCAGCAGCTTAGACAGGTCCCCCAGTGGGAACACTGAAGCTTTCTTT. It codes for CASSLDRSPSGNTEAFF.

The chain employs TRBV10-1 and TRBJ1-1; D is unclear. Germline-derived CDR1 and CDR2 are WNHNN and SYGVQD (reference sequence). V dropped 3 bases and J dropped 1 base, with 9 bases sitting between them. This CDR3 has 14 residues. The CDR3 DNA sequence: TGCGCCAGCAGTGAAACGGCGGAGAACACTGAAGCTTTCTTT. It translates to CASSETAENTEAFF.

This chain connects TRBV3-1 (or the pseudogene TRBV3-2) to TRBJ1-1, with D unresolved. The CDR3 covers 14 residues. The V end was cut by 1 base, the J end by 1 base, with 7 bases between. Germline CDR1 reads LGHDT; CDR2 reads YNNKEL (reference sequence). CDR3 amino acids: CASSQGAGNTEAFF. The CDR3 DNA reads as TGTGCCAGCAGCCAAGGGGCGGGGAACACTGAAGCTTTCTTT.